This entry lists 5 T cell receptor beta chains sequenced from one sample in a study of cytomegalovirus exposure and HLA in healthy donors (dated by TCRdb to the late 2010s). The library was prepared using the immunoSEQ multiplex PCR assay. The multiplex PCR relied on a mix of 60 forward primers for TCR Vbeta segments and 13 reverse primers for TCR Jbeta segments. Not all clones reach the TCRdb copy of this immuneACCESS table, which keeps in-frame sequences only. Checked studies attribute under half of the gap to unresolved V genes and leave the rest unexplained. The sample records 170,000 or so clones, roughly 80% of which are singletons. Jointly, the top ten make up 0.38% of the sample. Material for sequencing was PBMCs. The source of these receptors is a boy aged 2 to 10 in good health and CMV-seronegative.

The chain carries TRBV5-1 and TRBJ2-7; the match to TRBD2 covers 8 bases. In germline, CDR1 is SGHRS, CDR2 YFSETQ. V was pared by 1 base and J by 5 bases, with 5 bases of the junction left unmatched. The CDR3 extends over 14 amino acids. CDR3 region: CASSLFTSGDEQYF. CDR3 DNA sequence: TGCGCCAGCAGCTTGTTCACTAGCGGCGACGAGCAGTACTTC.

The gene calls are TRBV5-1 and TRBJ2-1, with D perhaps matching TRBD2 (7 bases). Trimming took 0 bases from V and 4 from J, leaving 17 bases between them. Per the germline V gene, CDR1 is SGHRS and CDR2 is YFSETQ. This CDR3 is 17 amino acids long. CDR3 nucleotides: TGCGCCAGCAGCTTGGGGATGGCGAGGGGGGGTTACAATGAGCAGTTCTTC. It codes for CASSLGMARGGYNEQFF.

The chain links TRBV30 to TRBJ1-2; D uncertain. Trimming took 2 bases from V and 6 from J, leaving 16 bases between them. Germline loops: CDR1 GTSNPN, CDR2 SVGIG (reference sequence). The length of the CDR3 is 14 residues. The CDR3 DNA reads TGTGCCTGGAGTTCCCCCCGACTTGGAGATGGCTACACCTTC. Its translation is CAWSSPRLGDGYTF.

V is TRBV7-3 and J is TRBJ2-1; 9 nucleotides align to TRBD2. From germline, CDR1 is SGHTA and CDR2 FQGTGA. With V trimmed by 5 bases and J by 4 bases, 12 bases remained unmatched. The CDR3 loop spans 17 amino acids. The CDR3 coding sequence is TGTGCCAGCAGCCCCCAGGTACGGACTAGCGCGTACAATGAGCAGTTCTTC. Encoded protein: CASSPQVRTSAYNEQFF.

V is TRBV19 and J is TRBJ2-1; TRBD1 aligns across 8 bases. This CDR3 has 14 amino acids. Trimming cost V 7 bases and J 5 bases; bases outside gene matches: 7. The germline V gene encodes CDR1 LNHDA and CDR2 SQIVND (reference sequence). The CDR3 sequence is CASTDRGGDNEQFF. For the CDR3, the DNA is TGTGCCAGTACCGACAGGGGAGGAGACAATGAGCAGTTCTTC. The full variable domain, completed using reference TRBV19 and TRBJ2-1, is DGGITQSPKYLFRKEGQNVTLSCEQNLNHDAMYWYRQDPGQGLRLIYYSQIVNDFQKGDIAEGYSVSREKKESFPLTVTSAQKNPTAFYLCASTDRGGDNEQFFGPGTRLTVL.